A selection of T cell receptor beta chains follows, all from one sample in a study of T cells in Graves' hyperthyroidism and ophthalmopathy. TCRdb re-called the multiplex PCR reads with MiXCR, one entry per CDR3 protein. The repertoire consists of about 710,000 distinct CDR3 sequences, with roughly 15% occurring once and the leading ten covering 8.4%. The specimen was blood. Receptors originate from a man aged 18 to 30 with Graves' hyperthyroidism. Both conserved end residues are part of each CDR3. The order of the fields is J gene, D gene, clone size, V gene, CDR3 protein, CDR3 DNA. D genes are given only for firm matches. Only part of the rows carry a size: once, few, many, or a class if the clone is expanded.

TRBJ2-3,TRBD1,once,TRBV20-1,CSARDSDRSSTDTQYF,TGCAGTGCTAGAGACTCGGACAGGTCTAGCACAGATACGCAGTATTTT
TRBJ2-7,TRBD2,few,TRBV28,CASRGGVRSYEQYF,TGTGCCAGCAGGGGGGGGGTTCGCTCCTACGAGCAGTACTTC
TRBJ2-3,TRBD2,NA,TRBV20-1,CSALTSGRGSDTQYF,TGCAGTGCTTTGACTAGCGGGAGGGGGTCAGATACGCAGTATTTT
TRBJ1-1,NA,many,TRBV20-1,CSARGLNTEAFF,TGCAGTGCTAGAGGATTGAACACTGAAGCTTTCTTT
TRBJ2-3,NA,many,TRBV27,CASSSDHTDTQYF,TGTGCCAGCAGTTCGGACCACACAGATACGCAGTATTTT
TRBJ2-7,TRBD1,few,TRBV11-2,CASSRIRDRGYEQYF,TGTGCCAGCAGCCGAATCCGGGACAGGGGCTACGAGCAGTACTTC
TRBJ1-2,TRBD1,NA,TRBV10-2,CASSLAQGFSGYTF,TGCGCCAGCAGTCTGGCACAGGGGTTTTCGGGCTACACCTTC
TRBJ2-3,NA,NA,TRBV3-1,CASSRAHGSGSTDTQYF,TGTGCCAGCAGCCGCGCCCATGGGAGCGGGAGCACAGATACGCAGTATTTT
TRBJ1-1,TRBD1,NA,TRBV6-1,CASSRGRGLDTEAFF,TGTGCCAGCAGCCGGGGCAGGGGGCTCGACACTGAAGCTTTCTTT
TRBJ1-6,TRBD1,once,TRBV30,CAWSRDRNSPLHF,TGTGCCTGGAGTCGGGACAGGAATTCACCCCTCCACTTT
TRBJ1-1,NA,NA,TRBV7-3,CASSLSAGSTEAFF,TGTGCCAGCAGCTTAAGTGCGGGTTCTACTGAAGCTTTCTTT
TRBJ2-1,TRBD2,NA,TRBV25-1,CASSLQRERSNEQFF,TGTGCCAGTTCGTTGCAGCGGGAGAGGTCGAATGAGCAGTTCTTC
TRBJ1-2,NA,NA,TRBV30,CAWSVHGAYGYTF,TGTGCCTGGAGTGTACACGGAGCTTATGGCTACACCTTC
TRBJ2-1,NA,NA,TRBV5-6,CATSTGAWNEQFF,TGTGCCACCTCGACTGGGGCATGGAATGAGCAGTTCTTC
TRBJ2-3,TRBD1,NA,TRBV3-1,CASSLQGVQPDTQYF,TGTGCCAGCAGCCTACAGGGGGTGCAGCCAGATACGCAGTATTTT
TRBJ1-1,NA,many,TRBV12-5,CASGWNRELNTEAFF,TGTGCTAGTGGTTGGAATAGGGAATTGAACACTGAAGCTTTCTTT
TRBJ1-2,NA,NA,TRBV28,CASSSERWAYNYGYTF,TGTGCCAGCAGTTCCGAGCGGTGGGCGTATAACTATGGCTACACCTTC
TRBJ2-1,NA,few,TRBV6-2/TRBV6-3,CASTDRGGNEQFF,TGTGCCAGCACCGACAGGGGAGGGAATGAGCAGTTCTTC
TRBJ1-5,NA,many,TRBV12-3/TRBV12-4,CASSLAAGAEGRPQHF,TGTGCCAGCAGTTTAGCGGCAGGGGCTGAAGGTCGGCCCCAGCATTTT
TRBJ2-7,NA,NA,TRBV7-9,CASSLVMASSYEQYF,TGTGCCAGCAGCTTAGTGATGGCGAGCTCCTACGAGCAGTACTTC
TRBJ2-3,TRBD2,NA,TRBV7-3,CASSLGPSGRGADTQYF,TGTGCCAGCAGCTTAGGCCCTAGCGGGAGGGGCGCAGATACGCAGTATTTT
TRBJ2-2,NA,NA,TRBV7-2,CASSLRSQGTGELFF,TGTGCCAGCAGCTTGCGGAGTCAGGGCACCGGGGAGCTGTTTTTT
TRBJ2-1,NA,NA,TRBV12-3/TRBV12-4,CASRLYLSYNEQFF,TGTGCCAGCAGGCTCTACTTGTCGTACAATGAGCAGTTCTTC
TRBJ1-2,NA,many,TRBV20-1,CSASPTGNYGYTF,TGCAGTGCTTCTCCCACAGGAAACTATGGCTACACCTTC
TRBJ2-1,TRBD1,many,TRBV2,CASSGGRGYNEQFF,TGTGCCAGCAGTGGCGGCAGGGGGTACAATGAGCAGTTCTTC
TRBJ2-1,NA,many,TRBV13,CASSLVRDKHNEQFF,TGTGCCAGCAGCTTAGTCCGGGACAAGCACAATGAGCAGTTCTTC
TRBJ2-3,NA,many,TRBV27,CASSSAGLADTQYF,TGTGCCAGCAGTTCGGCAGGGTTGGCAGATACGCAGTATTTT
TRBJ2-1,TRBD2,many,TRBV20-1,CSAERLAGSYNEQFF,TGCAGTGCTGAAAGACTAGCGGGGTCATACAATGAGCAGTTCTTC
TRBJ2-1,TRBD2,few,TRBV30,CAWSVREGGPAGEQFF,TGTGCCTGGAGTGTACGTGAGGGAGGGCCGGCGGGTGAGCAGTTCTTC
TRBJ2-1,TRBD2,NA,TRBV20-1,CSARSGRFVNEQFF,TGCAGTGCCCGGAGCGGGAGGTTCGTCAATGAGCAGTTCTTC
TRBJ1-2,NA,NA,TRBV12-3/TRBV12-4,CASSFRVGKFSNYGYTF,TGTGCCAGCAGTTTCAGGGTTGGCAAGTTTTCTAACTATGGCTACACCTTC
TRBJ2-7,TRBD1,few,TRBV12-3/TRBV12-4,CASTATGFSYEQYF,TGTGCCAGCACCGCGACAGGGTTCTCCTACGAGCAGTACTTC
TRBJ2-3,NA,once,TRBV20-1,CSARAPRTDTQYF,TGCAGTGCTAGAGCCCCACGGACAGATACGCAGTATTTT
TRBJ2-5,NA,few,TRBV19,CASRQRGSAWETQYF,TGTGCCAGTAGACAAAGGGGGTCCGCCTGGGAGACCCAGTACTTC
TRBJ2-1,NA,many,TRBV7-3,CASSTGVGNNEQFF,TGTGCCAGCAGCACCGGGGTGGGGAACAATGAGCAGTTCTTC
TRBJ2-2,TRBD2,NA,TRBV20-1,CSAAPAGRDTGELFF,TGCAGTGCAGCCCCAGCGGGACGGGACACCGGGGAGCTGTTTTTT
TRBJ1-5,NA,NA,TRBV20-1,CSAVEGNNQPQHF,TGCAGTGCCGTCGAGGGGAATAATCAGCCCCAGCATTTT
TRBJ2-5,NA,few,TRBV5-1,CASSLAGTVEETQYF,TGCGCCAGCAGCTTGGCCGGGACTGTAGAAGAGACCCAGTACTTC
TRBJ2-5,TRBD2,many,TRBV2,CASSTLGYRLAGEETQYF,TGTGCCAGCAGTACGCTTGGGTACCGACTAGCGGGAGAAGAGACCCAGTACTTC
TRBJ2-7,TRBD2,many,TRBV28,CASHAGAFSYEQYF,TGTGCCAGCCACGCGGGAGCGTTCTCCTACGAGCAGTACTTC
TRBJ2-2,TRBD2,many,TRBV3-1,CASSSRTSGSFPGELFF,TGTGCCAGCAGCTCCCGGACTAGCGGGAGTTTCCCCGGGGAGCTGTTTTTT
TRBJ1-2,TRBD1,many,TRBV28,CASRGTGRDGYTF,TGTGCCAGCAGAGGGACAGGGAGGGATGGCTACACCTTC
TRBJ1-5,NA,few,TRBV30,CAFLRRSNQPQHF,TGTGCCTTCCTAAGAAGGAGCAATCAGCCCCAGCATTTT
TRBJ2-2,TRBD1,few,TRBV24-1,CATSEPPGQGNTGELFF,TGTGCCACCAGTGAACCACCGGGACAGGGAAACACCGGGGAGCTGTTTTTT
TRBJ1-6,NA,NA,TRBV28,CTSSLPRVLPALHF,TGTACCAGCAGTTTACCCAGGGTCCTGCCAGCCCTCCACTTT
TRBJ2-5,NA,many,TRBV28,CASSPAFGQQETQYF,TGTGCCAGCAGTCCCGCTTTTGGACAGCAAGAGACCCAGTACTTC
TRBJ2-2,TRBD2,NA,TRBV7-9,CASRAGTSETGELFF,TGTGCCAGCAGGGCCGGGACTAGCGAAACCGGGGAGCTGTTTTTT
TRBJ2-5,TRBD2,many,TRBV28,CASSPGLAGAETQYF,TGTGCCAGCAGTCCAGGACTAGCGGGAGCTGAGACCCAGTACTTC
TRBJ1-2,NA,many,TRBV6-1,CASLRGYGYTF,TGTGCCAGCCTCAGGGGCTATGGCTACACCTTC
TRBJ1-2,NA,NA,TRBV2,CASLALQGYGYTF,TGTGCCAGCCTGGCGCTACAGGGCTATGGCTACACCTTC
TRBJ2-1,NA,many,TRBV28,CASSLPGLHNEQFF,TGTGCCAGCAGTTTACCCGGGCTTCACAATGAGCAGTTCTTC
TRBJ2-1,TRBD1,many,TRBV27,CASSLEGTGGYNEQFF,TGTGCCAGCAGTTTAGAAGGGACAGGGGGTTACAATGAGCAGTTCTTC
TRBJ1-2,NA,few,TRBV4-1,CASSQDFTRKGYTF,TGCGCCAGCAGCCAAGATTTTACGAGGAAGGGCTACACCTTC